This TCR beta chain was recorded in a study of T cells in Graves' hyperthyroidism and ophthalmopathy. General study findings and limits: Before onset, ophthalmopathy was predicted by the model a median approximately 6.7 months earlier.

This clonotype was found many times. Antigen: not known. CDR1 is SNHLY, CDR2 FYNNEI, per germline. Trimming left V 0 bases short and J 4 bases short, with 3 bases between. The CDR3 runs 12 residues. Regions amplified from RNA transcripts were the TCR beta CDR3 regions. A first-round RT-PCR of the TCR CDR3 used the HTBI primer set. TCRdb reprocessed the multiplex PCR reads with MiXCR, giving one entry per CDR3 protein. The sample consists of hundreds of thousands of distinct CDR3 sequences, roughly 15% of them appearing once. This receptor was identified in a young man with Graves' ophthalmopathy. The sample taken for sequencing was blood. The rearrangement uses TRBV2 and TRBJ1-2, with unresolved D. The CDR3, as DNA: TGTGCCAGCAGTGAAGCAAGCTATGGCTACACCTTC. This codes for CASSEASYGYTF.